The rows below give T cell receptor beta chains drawn from one sample of a study of blood T cell repertoires in COVID-19. Generated by immunoSEQ multiplex PCR, the TCRdb table keeps only in-frame clones and is missing some. The table includes approximately 290,000 clones, 80% to 90% detected once. The sample comprised PBMCs or T cells enriched from blood (not recorded which). Receptors originate from a woman aged 25 to 39 who had recovered from COVID-19. Both conserved end residues are part of each CDR3. D genes are given only for firm matches. Rows may omit the clone size; those that give it use once, few, many or a size class.

TRBD1 TRBJ1-4 - TRBV2 CASRNGTGGVKLFF TGTGCCAGCAGGAATGGGACAGGGGGCGTAAAACTGTTTTTT
TRBD1 TRBJ2-7 - TRBV18 CASSLGQGTYYEQYF TGTGCCAGCTCACTCGGACAGGGGACTTACTACGAGCAGTACTTC
- TRBJ2-1 - TRBV4-1 CASSQGASEGHEQFF TGCGCCAGCAGCCAAGGGGCTAGCGAGGGCCATGAGCAGTTCTTC
- TRBJ1-1 - TRBV6-5 CASSRQKLNTEAFF TGTGCCAGCAGTAGACAGAAATTGAACACTGAAGCTTTCTTT
- TRBJ2-5 few TRBV6-1 CASSEGAGEMETQYF TGTGCCAGCAGTGAAGGGGCAGGGGAAATGGAGACCCAGTACTTC
- TRBJ2-7 - TRBV5-4 CASSLSGAPNEQYF TGTGCCAGCAGCTTGTCAGGGGCCCCAAACGAGCAGTACTTC
- TRBJ2-7 - TRBV2 CATQGRTYEQYF TGTGCCACCCAAGGGAGAACCTACGAGCAGTACTTC
- TRBJ1-2 - TRBV5-1 CASKLGASEGYTF TGCGCCAGCAAGCTGGGGGCCTCTGAGGGCTACACCTTC
TRBD2 TRBJ2-1 few TRBV19 CASRAGGNQNEQFF TGTGCCAGTAGAGCGGGGGGCAACCAAAATGAGCAGTTCTTC
- TRBJ1-1 - TRBV4-2 CASSQYQVGNTEAFF TGTGCCAGCAGCCAATATCAGGTGGGGAACACTGAAGCTTTCTTT
- TRBJ1-1 once TRBV7-9 CASSLASGITEAFF TGTGCCAGCAGCTTAGCATCCGGGATCACTGAAGCTTTCTTT
TRBD1 TRBJ1-4 - TRBV28 CASSPSSGQGVEKLFF TGTGCCAGCAGTCCATCGTCGGGACAGGGTGTTGAAAAACTGTTTTTT
- TRBJ1-1 - TRBV2 CASSEPAGEGLSAEAFF TGTGCCAGCAGTGAACCGGCCGGGGAGGGGCTTTCCGCTGAAGCTTTCTTT
- TRBJ1-4 few TRBV25-1 CASSAGQLATNEKLFF TGTGCCAGCAGTGCCGGACAGCTTGCAACTAATGAAAAACTGTTTTTT
TRBD1 TRBJ1-2 - TRBV28 CASSSGQGNGYTF TGTGCCAGCAGTTCCGGACAGGGGAATGGCTACACCTTC
- TRBJ2-3 once TRBV11-2 CASSPRVTDTQYF TGTGCCAGCAGCCCCAGGGTTACAGATACGCAGTATTTT
- TRBJ2-3 - TRBV7-9 CASSLVTIDTQYF TGTGCCAGCAGCTTAGTAACAATAGATACGCAGTATTTT
- TRBJ1-1 - TRBV11-2 CASSRQQGNTEAFF TGTGCCAGCAGCCGCCAACAGGGTAACACTGAAGCTTTCTTT
- TRBJ1-5 - TRBV19 CASNWWSENQPQHF TGTGCCAGTAATTGGTGGTCAGAAAATCAGCCCCAGCATTTT
- TRBJ2-2 - TRBV15 CATSGQFTGELFF TGTGCCACCAGCGGACAATTCACCGGGGAGCTGTTTTTT
TRBD1 TRBJ2-7 - TRBV18 CASSPQGAMMDEQYF TGTGCCAGCTCACCACAGGGGGCGATGATGGACGAGCAGTACTTC
TRBD2 TRBJ2-4 - TRBV13 CASSSTSGRNIQYF TGTGCCAGCAGCTCCACTAGCGGGAGAAACATTCAGTACTTC
- TRBJ1-1 - TRBV5-6 CASSLIGVTEAFF TGTGCCAGCAGCTTAATAGGGGTCACTGAAGCTTTCTTT
- TRBJ2-3 - TRBV28 CASSLQATQYF TGTGCCAGCAGTTTGCAGGCTACGCAGTATTTT
- TRBJ2-7 - TRBV6-5 CASREGQHEQYF TGTGCCAGCAGGGAGGGACAGCACGAGCAGTACTTC
- TRBJ1-1 few TRBV2 CASSLVGRRNTEAFF TGTGCCAGCAGTTTAGTAGGGAGGCGGAACACTGAAGCTTTCTTT
- TRBJ2-7 - TRBV5-6 CASSWATVAANYEQYF TGTGCCAGCAGCTGGGCTACGGTAGCGGCTAACTACGAGCAGTACTTC
- TRBJ1-2 - TRBV9 CASSVGGGHGYTF TGTGCCAGCAGCGTAGGAGGAGGGCATGGCTACACCTTC
- TRBJ2-2 once TRBV3-1/TRBV3-2 CASSQRGWDTGELFF TGTGCCAGCAGCCAAAGGGGTTGGGACACCGGGGAGCTGTTTTTT
- TRBJ1-4 - TRBV11-3 CASSEGLNEKLFF TGTGCCAGCAGCGAGGGACTAAATGAAAAACTGTTTTTT
- TRBJ1-6 few TRBV7-9 CASSLGQSPLHF TGTGCCAGCAGCTTAGGTCAATCACCCCTCCACTTT
TRBD1 TRBJ1-4 - TRBV15 CATSRETGQGAYRLFF TGTGCCACCAGCAGAGAAACGGGACAGGGGGCGTATAGACTGTTTTTT
- TRBJ1-6 - TRBV25-1 CASSQSIRFSPLHF TGTGCCAGCAGCCAAAGCATTCGTTTTTCACCCCTCCACTTT
TRBD2 TRBJ2-5 - TRBV5-6 CASSFSLAGLIGAQYF TGTGCCAGCAGCTTTTCACTAGCGGGCCTTATCGGGGCCCAGTACTTC
- TRBJ1-1 once TRBV19 CASRKKSNQGEAFF TGTGCCAGTAGAAAGAAGTCAAACCAGGGTGAAGCTTTCTTT
- TRBJ1-1 - TRBV4-2 CASSQDPQDTEAFF TGTGCCAGCAGCCAAGATCCCCAGGACACTGAAGCTTTCTTT
TRBD1 TRBJ1-2 - TRBV27 CASSRGQGRNYGYTF TGTGCCAGCAGCCGAGGACAGGGAAGAAACTATGGCTACACCTTC
- TRBJ1-3 - TRBV28 CASSSLGLRMRGNTIYF TGTGCCAGCAGTTCCCTAGGACTCCGGATGAGGGGAAACACCATATATTTT
TRBD1 TRBJ2-1 - TRBV11-3 CASSSPQGVDEQFF TGTGCCAGCAGCTCGCCGCAGGGGGTTGATGAGCAGTTCTTC
TRBD1 TRBJ1-2 - TRBV7-8 CASRLRTGNGYTF TGTGCCAGCAGGTTACGGACAGGGAATGGCTACACCTTC
- TRBJ2-3 - TRBV5-1 CASSPRTSTDTQYF TGCGCCAGCAGCCCGCGGACTAGCACAGATACGCAGTATTTT
- TRBJ1-1 - TRBV28 CASSRTQEAFF TGTGCCAGCAGTCGAACACAAGAAGCTTTCTTT
TRBD1 TRBJ1-4 - TRBV10-2 CASSVTGTKATNEKLFF TGCGCCAGCAGTGTGACAGGGACGAAGGCAACTAATGAAAAACTGTTTTTT
- TRBJ2-7 - TRBV5-6 CASSTTTEIYSSYEQYF TGTGCCAGCAGCACCACGACAGAAATCTACAGCTCCTACGAGCAGTACTTC
TRBD1 TRBJ2-7 - TRBV5-6 CASRRQGSSYEQYF TGTGCCAGCAGGAGACAGGGGAGCTCCTACGAGCAGTACTTC
- TRBJ2-5 - TRBV5-4 CASSFKHLQETQYF TGTGCCAGCAGCTTTAAACACCTCCAAGAGACCCAGTACTTC
TRBD2 TRBJ2-1 - TRBV7-9 CASSLGPSGSIHEQFF TGTGCCAGCAGCTTAGGCCCTAGCGGGAGTATCCATGAGCAGTTCTTC
- TRBJ2-7 - TRBV4-2 CASSQDRQYEQYF TGTGCCAGCAGCCAAGATCGACAGTACGAGCAGTACTTC
- TRBJ2-5 - TRBV5-5 CASSLGTQETQYF TGTGCCAGCAGCCTTGGGACTCAAGAGACCCAGTACTTC
TRBD2 TRBJ2-5 - TRBV9 CASSRTSGLETQYF TGTGCCAGCAGCCGGACTAGCGGCTTGGAGACCCAGTACTTC
- TRBJ2-7 - TRBV6-5 CAIRDILSYEQYF TGTGCCATCCGGGACATACTATCCTACGAGCAGTACTTC